This TCR beta chain derives from a study of graft-versus-host responses after intestinal transplantation. On the study more broadly: The whole recipient group had anti-thymocyte globulin induction followed by tacrolimus and steroids for around 3 years.

CDR3 size: 15 residues. Germline CDR1 is SGDLS and CDR2 is YYNGEE. V dropped 0 bases and J dropped 2; count of bases not matched to a gene: 1. Concerning this clone: What it recognizes is unknown.

TCRdb keeps only in-frame clones here, not all; method: immunoSEQ multiplex PCR. Among 70,000 to 95,000 clones, about 93% were seen once, and the ten largest hold approximately 1%. This TCR was sampled from a human donor who was the organ donor for an intestinal transplant. Sequences were derived from unstimulated CD8+ T cells sorted from spleen or lymph node cells, sampled before transplant. The chain combines TRBV9 with TRBJ2-3; TRBD2 agrees at 9 bases. The CDR3 reads CASSVGTSVTDTQYF. DNA for the CDR3: TGTGCCAGCAGCGTAGGGACTAGCGTCACAGATACGCAGTATTTT.